Detailed here is one TCR beta chain. A junction end diverges from the germline sequence, so it may reflect a read error. The CDR3 has 15 amino acids. Germline assignment: CDR1 MGHDK and CDR2 SYGVNS. The data stem from a study of blood T cell repertoires in COVID-19. Background on the study: From the United States, Italy and Spain came samples of acute and convalescent COVID-19.

The protocol was immunoSEQ multiplex PCR, while the TCRdb copy is restricted to in-frame clones and leaves out a portion. Found here are more than 300,000 clones, around four fifths of them singletons; the top ten hold around 1.2%. Source material: peripheral blood. The receptor was isolated from a woman aged 50 to 65 with acute or convalescent COVID-19. J is TRBJ2-1 and V is TRBV25-1; 8 bases match TRBD2. The DNA for the CDR3 is TGTGCCAGCAGTGAATCGGGGGGGTCCTTCAATGAGCAGTTCTTC. It codes for CASSESGGSFNEQFF.